Shown below are 18 T cell receptor beta chains from a single sample sequenced in a study of neurological immune-mediated disorders (dated by TCRdb to about 2019). Receptor amplification or capture employed 5' RACE. These reads were obtained on an Illumina HiSeq 2500. TCRdb took the public reads, trimmed them with fastp at Q25, ran MiXCR for clone calling and kept in-frame beta chains. Records with the same CDR3 protein are collapsed into one entry carrying the most frequent genes and DNA. The sample records 45,000 to 55,000 distinct CDR3 sequences, less than 6% of which are singletons. The ten most abundant clones make up approximately 1.5% of the sample. The sample taken for sequencing was CD4+ T cells from blood. These receptors were taken from a young woman with multiple sclerosis.

This clonotype was observed many times. The rearrangement links TRBV6-6 to TRBJ1-1; TRBD1 is a possible D gene (5 bases). Germline CDR1 and CDR2: MNHNY and SVGAGI (reference sequence). The CDR3 extends over 14 amino acids. V lost 4 bases, J lost 1 base, and 10 bases lay in between. CDR3 coding DNA: TGTGCCAGCAGTTTCGGGACCACGAACACTGAAGCTTTCTTT. Encoded protein: CASSFGTTNTEAFF.

This clonotype was observed many times. V gene TRBV7-8 combines with J gene TRBJ2-3; D perhaps matches TRBD2 (6 bases). V gave up 2 bases and J gave up 6 bases, with 27 bases separating them. The CDR3 spans 19 residues. Germline CDR1 SGHVS, CDR2 FQNEAQ. The CDR3 DNA follows: TGTGCCAGCAGCTTACGGTCGCAACGCGGGACTTTCAGATCGGATACGCAGTATTTT. The encoded protein is CASSLRSQRGTFRSDTQYF.

This clonotype was seen repeatedly, ten times or more. DNA of the CDR3: TGTGCCAGCAGCCAAACGGACAGGGGGCTTGCAGATACGCAGTATTTT. It is translated as CASSQTDRGLADTQYF. V and J are TRBV4-2 and TRBJ2-3; TRBD1 aligns across 11 bases. Germline V gene lookup returns CDR1 LGHNA and CDR2 YNFKEQ. V was pared by 2 bases and J by 4 bases, with 5 bases of the junction left unmatched. The CDR3 totals 16 residues.

This clonotype has at least ten counts. J is TRBJ1-2 and V is TRBV18; 7 nucleotides match TRBD1. With 1 base clipped from V and 5 bases from J, the junction kept 10 bases outside the gene matches. The CDR3 extends over 16 amino acids. Germline assignment: CDR1 KGHSH and CDR2 LQKENI. The CDR3 loop reads CASSPLTGTEEYGYTF. The DNA for the CDR3 is TGTGCCAGCTCACCACTCACCGGGACAGAAGAATATGGCTACACCTTC.

This clonotype was counted at least ten times. This sequence joins TRBV6-5 and TRBJ1-1, with 8 bases fitting TRBD1. J was trimmed by 2 bases and V by 6 bases; bases with no gene match: 5. The germline gives CDR1 MNHEY, CDR2 SVGAGI. CDR3 length equals 14 residues. CDR3 sequence: CASRKSGGNTEAFF. CDR3 coding DNA: TGTGCCAGCAGAAAATCAGGGGGCAACACTGAAGCTTTCTTT.

The chain uses TRBV4-1 and TRBJ1-1; TRBD1 is a possible D gene (5 bases). V lost 5 bases to trimming and J lost 4 bases, with 23 bases between them. The CDR3 covers 17 residues. The germline V gene has CDR1 MGHRA and CDR2 YSYEKL. CDR3 region: CASSSNPLTVRGTEAFF. The DNA for the CDR3 is TGCGCCAGCAGCTCCAACCCCCTGACGGTGAGGGGCACTGAAGCTTTCTTT.

This clonotype is medium-sized (0.01 to 0.1%). The genes are TRBV20-1 and TRBJ1-3; no firm D call. CDR3 length equals 12 residues. Trimming left V 7 bases short and J 2 bases short, with 9 bases between. CDR1 and CDR2 from the germline V gene are DFQATT and SNEGSKA (reference sequence). This CDR3 reads CSVGGPGNTIYF. The CDR3 DNA reads as TGCAGTGTAGGAGGGCCTGGAAACACCATATATTTT.

At least ten counts were recorded for this clonotype. Compared with germline, one end of the junction differs, possibly owing to a read error. The V call is TRBV7-8, the J call TRBJ1-1, with D tentatively TRBD1 (5 bases). The CDR3 has 13 residues. Germline V gene data show CDR1 as SGHVS and CDR2 as FQNEAQ. The CDR3 region has the DNA TGTGCCAGCACCTTACAGGTGAACACTGAAGCTTTCTTT. This codes for CASTLQVNTEAFF.

This clonotype was counted ten times or more. The chain combines TRBV27 with TRBJ2-7; D gene unclear. The CDR3 has 14 residues. In germline, CDR1 is MNHEY, CDR2 SMNVEV (reference sequence). Trimming stripped 3 bases from V and 2 bases from J, with 11 bases between. The CDR3 region is CASSFFPPPYEQYF. The CDR3 DNA reads TGTGCCAGCAGTTTTTTCCCCCCCCCCTACGAGCAGTACTTC.

Ten or more counts support this clonotype. The chain recombines TRBV10-3 with TRBJ2-6, with a weak D call TRBD1 (6 bases). V was cut by 6 bases and J by 0 bases, with 12 bases left in between. There are 16 residues in the CDR3. The germline gives CDR1 ENHRY, CDR2 SYGVKD. The CDR3 sequence: CAISRQDLSGANVLTF. The CDR3 DNA reads TGTGCCATCAGCCGACAGGACCTCTCTGGGGCCAACGTCCTGACTTTC.

This clonotype appeared many times. The J gene is TRBJ2-1, the V gene TRBV5-5; 12 positions agree with TRBD2. The V segment lost 4 bases and the J segment 7 bases; nucleotides outside the gene matches: 9. Germline V gene lookup returns CDR1 SGHKS and CDR2 YYEKEE (reference sequence). The CDR3 contains 16 residues. DNA of the CDR3: TGTGCCAGCAGCAGGACCGGGACTAGCGGGCTTAATGAGCAGTTCTTC. Its translation is CASSRTGTSGLNEQFF.

The rearrangement links TRBV7-9 to TRBJ2-3; 9 nucleotides agree with TRBD2. Germline CDR1 SEHNR, CDR2 FQNEAQ (reference sequence). The length of the CDR3 is 15 residues. J was trimmed by 4 bases and V by 3 bases; bases with no gene match: 5. The CDR3 bases are TGTGCCAGCAGCTTCGGCGGGGGGGCCGCAGATACGCAGTATTTT. As protein: CASSFGGGAADTQYF.

This clonotype has at least ten counts. The CDR3 loop is CASSLAISSGANVLTF. In DNA, the CDR3 is TGTGCCAGCAGTTTAGCCATCAGCTCTGGGGCCAACGTCCTGACTTTC. The rearrangement joins TRBV12-3 or TRBV12-4 to TRBJ2-6; D ambiguous. The CDR3 contains 16 residues. Trimming cost V 0 bases and J 0 bases, with 6 bases left between them.

This clonotype was counted ten times or more. CDR3 bases: TGTGCCAGCAGCTTAAAGGCAGATACGCAGTATTTT. This gives the protein CASSLKADTQYF. The J gene is TRBJ2-3, the V gene TRBV7-2; D remains ambiguous. Between the trimmed V and J ends, which lost 2 bases and 4 bases, there was a span of 4 bases. This CDR3 is 12 amino acids long. Germline V gives CDR1 SGHTA, CDR2 FQGNSA.

This clonotype was counted at least ten times. J is TRBJ2-7 and V is TRBV5-1; TRBD2 is a possible D gene (6 bases). This CDR3 is 14 amino acids long. CDR1 and CDR2 (germline): SGHRS, YFSETQ. V dropped 1 base and J dropped 6 bases, with 14 bases sitting between them. The CDR3 DNA is TGCGCCAGCAGCTTGTGGGAGGCCCGGGGCGAGCAGTACTTC. Translating gives CASSLWEARGEQYF.

The chain combines TRBV6-2 or TRBV6-3 with TRBJ2-1; 9 nucleotides align to TRBD2. The length of the CDR3 is 14 residues. The V and J ends lost 10 bases and 8 bases, in that order; junction bases with no gene match: 12. Germline CDR1 reads MNHEY; CDR2 reads SVGEGT. The CDR3 loop is CATSHVGLAYEQFF. CDR3 in DNA: TGTGCCACCTCCCACGTGGGACTAGCCTATGAGCAGTTCTTC.

This clonotype was detected ten times or more. This chain uses TRBV20-1 with TRBJ2-3, with TRBD2 matching over 8 bases. The CDR3 is 14 amino acids. The germline V gene encodes CDR1 DFQATT and CDR2 SNEGSKA (reference sequence). J was trimmed by 0 bases and V by 3 bases; bases with no gene match: 2. The CDR3 spells CSASTGGSTDTQYF. The CDR3 DNA follows: TGCAGTGCTAGTACGGGGGGGAGCACAGATACGCAGTATTTT.

This clonotype was counted at least ten times. This chain links TRBV7-2 with TRBJ1-4; weak D call: TRBD1 (5 bases). Trimming took 5 bases from V and 5 from J, leaving 12 bases between them. This CDR3 has 14 amino acids. Per the germline V gene, CDR1 is SGHTA and CDR2 is FQGNSA. The CDR3 loop reads CASSRGTENEKLFF. The CDR3 region has the DNA TGTGCCAGCAGCCGCGGGACCGAGAATGAAAAACTGTTTTTT.